These 9 T cell receptor beta chains share one sample of origin, sequenced in a study of blood T cell repertoires in COVID-19. Sequencing was performed with immunoSEQ multiplex PCR; in TCRdb, only in-frame clones are kept and a portion is missing. This sample has some 68,000 clones; roughly 89% occur once, and the top ten carry 8% to 10%. The sequencing input was peripheral blood. These receptors were obtained from a man aged 45-65 years with active COVID-19.

The chain carries TRBV9 and TRBJ2-1; D is ambiguous. Per germline, CDR1 SGDLS and CDR2 YYNGEE. The germline V and J ends were trimmed by 3 bases and 2 bases, with 6 bases remaining between them. This CDR3 has 13 amino acids. The CDR3 region is CASSAITYNEQFF. CDR3 DNA sequence: TGTGCCAGCAGCGCCATCACCTACAATGAGCAGTTCTTC.

This chain joins TRBV2 and TRBJ1-1; tentatively, D is TRBD1 (5 bases). The V gene lost 2 bases and the J gene lost 3 bases, with 13 bases spanning the gap. This CDR3 contains 15 residues. The germline V gene has CDR1 SNHLY and CDR2 FYNNEI. The CDR3 loop is CASSERAGDYTEAFF. CDR3 bases: TGTGCCAGCAGTGAAAGGGCGGGGGACTACACTGAAGCTTTCTTT. Full variable domain (remainder filled in from reference TRBV2 and TRBJ1-1): EPEVTQTPSHQVTQMGQEVILRCVPISNHLYFYWYRQILGQKVEFLVSFYNNEISEKSEIFDDQFSVERPDGSNFTLKIRSTKLEDSAMYFCASSERAGDYTEAFFGQGTRLTVV.

The chain couples TRBV19 to TRBJ1-1, with a possible D match to TRBD1 (6 bases). V was shortened by 3 bases and J by 2 bases, with 10 bases between the two germline ends. The CDR3 runs to 14 residues. Germline V lookup: CDR1 LNHDA, CDR2 SQIVND (reference sequence). CDR3 in amino acids: CASSILRGNTEAFF. The CDR3 coding sequence is TGTGCCAGTAGTATCCTCAGGGGAAACACTGAAGCTTTCTTT.

The chain uses TRBV19 and TRBJ2-5; unclear D gene. This CDR3 has 13 residues. The V gene's germline CDR1 is LNHDA and CDR2 SQIVND (reference sequence). Trimming pared 5 bases from V and 5 bases from J, leaving 12 bases between. CDR3 coding DNA: TGTGCCAGTAGTTTCTCTATTCTGGAGACCCAGTACTTC. Translated: CASSFSILETQYF. Full variable domain (rest looked up from reference TRBV19 and TRBJ2-5): DGGITQSPKYLFRKEGQNVTLSCEQNLNHDAMYWYRQDPGQGLRLIYYSQIVNDFQKGDIAEGYSVSREKKESFPLTVTSAQKNPTAFYLCASSFSILETQYFGPGTRLLVL.

The chain links TRBV3-1 (or the pseudogene TRBV3-2) to TRBJ2-5, with 12 bases fitting TRBD2. This CDR3 is built from 17 residues. V lost 0 bases to trimming and J lost 7 bases; unmatched junction nucleotides: 9. Germline V gene data show CDR1 as LGHDT and CDR2 as YNNKEL (reference sequence). CDR3 coding DNA: TGTGCCAGCAGCCAAGAGACTAGCGGGGGCCTATCAGGGACCCAGTACTTC. Translating gives CASSQETSGGLSGTQYF.

This clone appeared a few times. The V and J genes are TRBV27 and TRBJ1-3; D ambiguous. CDR3 length: 14 residues. Germline-derived CDR1 and CDR2 are MNHEY and SMNVEV (reference sequence). Trimming cost V 4 bases and J 4 bases, with 11 bases left between them. CDR3 bases: TGTGCCAGCAGTTCATCGCATGCGGGAAACACCATATATTTT. Its translation: CASSSSHAGNTIYF.

This rearrangement joins TRBV14 to TRBJ1-2; maybe TRBD1 (5 bases). CDR3 length equals 15 residues. The ends were cut back, 0 bases at V and 8 bases at J, with 16 bases in the middle. From germline, CDR1 is SGHDN and CDR2 FVKESK. As DNA, the CDR3 is TGTGCCAGCAGCCAAGATGCGGGGGATTTAGTAGGCTACACCTTC. It is translated as CASSQDAGDLVGYTF.

The chain couples TRBV2 to TRBJ1-1, with 8 bases fitting TRBD1. The germline V gene has CDR1 SNHLY and CDR2 FYNNEI. The CDR3 loop spans 15 amino acids. The J segment lost 4 bases and the V segment lost 4 bases, leaving 8 bases of the junction unmatched. In DNA, the CDR3 is TGTGCCAGCAGTGCTTCTGGAACAGGGGGCACTGAAGCTTTCTTT. Translated: CASSASGTGGTEAFF.

This clone was detected only once. This rearrangement joins TRBV6-5 to TRBJ1-6, with D possibly matching TRBD1 (5 bases). V was trimmed by 5 bases and J by 9 bases, leaving 17 bases between them. This CDR3 region has 15 residues. Per the germline V gene, CDR1 is MNHEY and CDR2 is SVGAGI. The CDR3 coding sequence is TGTGCCAGCAGTCACCTACAGGAATATGGTTCACCCCTCCACTTT. Its protein is CASSHLQEYGSPLHF.